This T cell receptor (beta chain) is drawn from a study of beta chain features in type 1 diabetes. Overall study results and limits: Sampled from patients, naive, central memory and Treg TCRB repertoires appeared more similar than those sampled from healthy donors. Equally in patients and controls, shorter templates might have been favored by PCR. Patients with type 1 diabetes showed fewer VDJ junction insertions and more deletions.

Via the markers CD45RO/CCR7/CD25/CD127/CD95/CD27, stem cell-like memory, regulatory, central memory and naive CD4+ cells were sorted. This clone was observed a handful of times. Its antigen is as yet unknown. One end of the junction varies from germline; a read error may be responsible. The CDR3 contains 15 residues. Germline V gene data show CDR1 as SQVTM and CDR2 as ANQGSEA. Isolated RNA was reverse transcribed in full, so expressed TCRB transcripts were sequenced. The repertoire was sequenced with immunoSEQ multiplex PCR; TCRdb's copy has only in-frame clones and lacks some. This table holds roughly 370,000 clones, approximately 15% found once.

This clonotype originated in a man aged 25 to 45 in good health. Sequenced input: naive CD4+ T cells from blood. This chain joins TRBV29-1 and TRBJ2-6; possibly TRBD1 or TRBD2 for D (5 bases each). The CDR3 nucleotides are TGCAGCGTGGAAGGGGTGGGGGCTGGGGCCAACGTCCTGACTTTC. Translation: CSVEGVGAGANVLTF.